Below are 14 T cell receptor beta chains sequenced from a single sample in a study of blood T cell repertoires in COVID-19. Some clones are missing from TCRdb's copy, which holds only in-frame ones; the method was immunoSEQ multiplex PCR. The sample has tens of thousands of clones; about 86% are singletons. Sequenced input: peripheral blood. These receptors all come from a man aged 45-65 years with active COVID-19.

The chain recombines TRBV27 with TRBJ1-2; 8 bases align to TRBD1. Germline CDR1 and CDR2: MNHEY and SMNVEV (reference sequence). The ends lost 5 bases at V and 6 bases at J; junction bases unmatched: 8. This CDR3 region has 14 residues. Written as DNA, the CDR3 is TGTGCCAGCAGTCCCCGACAGGGGCCAAATGGCTACACCTTC. It codes for CASSPRQGPNGYTF.

The CDR3 DNA reads TGTGCCAGCAGCCAAGGGACTAGCGGGGGGACAGGGGAGACCCAGTACTTC. Translation: CASSQGTSGGTGETQYF. The rearrangement uses TRBV4-2 and TRBJ2-5; 14 bases map to TRBD2. The CDR3 is made up of 17 amino acids. With 1 base clipped from V and 5 bases from J, the junction kept 6 bases outside the gene matches. Per germline, CDR1 LGHNA and CDR2 YNFKEQ.

The V and J genes are TRBV4-1 and TRBJ2-2; 9 nucleotides agree with TRBD2. The CDR3 covers 17 residues. Germline CDR1 reads MGHRA; CDR2 reads YSYEKL. The V segment lost 2 bases and the J segment 7 bases; nucleotides outside the gene matches: 11. Written as DNA, the CDR3 is TGCGCCAGCAGCCAAACTTTAGGCGGGGGGGCAGGCGGGGAGCTGTTTTTT. This sequence encodes CASSQTLGGGAGGELFF.

The CDR3 DNA sequence: TGCGCCAGCAGCCAAGTAGAGGGGACTAGCGGGAGTAGTGAGACCCAGTACTTC. Amino acid sequence: CASSQVEGTSGSSETQYF. This chain joins TRBV4-1 and TRBJ2-5; 14 nucleotides align to TRBD2. In germline, CDR1 is MGHRA, CDR2 YSYEKL. The CDR3 has 18 amino acids. V lost 1 base to trimming and J lost 5 bases; unmatched junction nucleotides: 9.

The CDR3 reads CASSAGTGGGSYNSPLHF. The DNA of the CDR3 is TGTGCCAGCAGCGCTGGGACTGGAGGTGGCTCCTATAATTCACCCCTCCACTTT. This chain connects TRBV9 to TRBJ1-6, with a weak D call TRBD1 (5 bases). V was clipped by 3 bases and J by 0 bases, with 16 bases between them. Germline values: CDR1 SGDLS, CDR2 YYNGEE. The CDR3 length is 18 residues.

Regarding this clone: Other DNA variants within this sample encode the same CDR3. V is TRBV12-3 or TRBV12-4 and J is TRBJ1-1; a weak D match, TRBD1 (5 bases). Trimming cost V 3 bases and J 4 bases, with 6 bases left between them. The CDR3 covers 12 residues. The CDR3 region is CASSFGGTEAFF. The CDR3, as DNA: TGTGCCAGCAGTTTCGGGGGCACTGAAGCTTTCTTT.

The gene calls are TRBV7-9 and TRBJ1-4; a possible D gene is TRBD1 (6 bases). V gave up 5 bases and J gave up 0 bases, with 22 bases separating them. CDR3 length: 19 residues. CDR1 SEHNR and CDR2 FQNEAQ come from the germline V gene (reference sequence). The CDR3 here is CASSQPAGANHATNEKLFF. The CDR3 DNA reads as TGTGCCAGCAGCCAGCCCGCGGGGGCCAACCATGCAACTAATGAAAAACTGTTTTTT.

The V gene is TRBV10-2, the J gene TRBJ2-5, with D possibly matching TRBD2 (6 bases). The ends were cut back, 8 bases at V and 0 bases at J, with 13 bases in the middle. The CDR3 loop spans 14 amino acids. CDR1 is WSHSY, CDR2 SAAADI, per germline. As DNA, the CDR3 is TGCGCCAGCCGGGACTTCGACCACCAAGAGACCCAGTACTTC. It translates to CASRDFDHQETQYF.

V and J are TRBV29-1 and TRBJ2-3; D is unclear. The V end lost 7 bases, the J end lost 3 bases, and 20 bases lay between the germline ends. CDR1 and CDR2 (germline): SQVTM, ANQGSEA. CDR3 length: 15 residues. The CDR3 DNA sequence: TGCAGCGACTCCATACACCAAACTAAAACAGATACGCAGTATTTT. Protein sequence: CSDSIHQTKTDTQYF.

The chain recombines TRBV30 with TRBJ1-4, with 7 bases that match TRBD1. Per germline, CDR1 GTSNPN and CDR2 SVGIG (reference sequence). The CDR3 length is 14 residues. Germline trimming cut 2 bases from V and 4 bases from J; bases unmatched to any gene: 4. DNA of the CDR3: TGTGCCTGGAGTCGGGACAGACATAATGAAAAACTGTTTTTT. Amino acid sequence: CAWSRDRHNEKLFF. The full variable domain, rest sourced from reference TRBV30 and TRBJ1-4, is SQTIHQWPATLVQPVGSPLSLECTVEGTSNPNLYWYRQAAGRGLQLLFYSVGIGQISSEVPQNLSASRPQDRQFILSSKKLLLSDSGFYLCAWSRDRHNEKLFFGSGTQLSVL.

This clone was seen a few times. The gene calls are TRBV19 and TRBJ1-5; the match to TRBD1 covers 10 bases. V gave up 5 bases and J gave up 5 bases; unmatched junction bases: 6. Looked up from germline, CDR1 is LNHDA and CDR2 is SQIVND (reference sequence). CDR3 length: 15 amino acids. This CDR3 is CASSGSGQGHQPQHF. DNA of the CDR3: TGTGCCAGTAGTGGATCGGGACAGGGGCATCAGCCCCAGCATTTT. Full variable domain (rest looked up from reference TRBV19 and TRBJ1-5): DGGITQSPKYLFRKEGQNVTLSCEQNLNHDAMYWYRQDPGQGLRLIYYSQIVNDFQKGDIAEGYSVSREKKESFPLTVTSAQKNPTAFYLCASSGSGQGHQPQHFGDGTRLSIL.

V usage is TRBV6-2 or TRBV6-3 and J usage is TRBJ1-5; the match to TRBD1 covers 7 bases. This CDR3 is built from 19 residues. Germline lookup yields CDR1 MNHEY and CDR2 SVGEGT. J was trimmed by 2 bases and V by 2 bases; bases with no gene match: 15. The CDR3 DNA is TGTGCCAGCAGTTACCCCGAGACAGGGCGACGTTTGGGCAATCAGCCCCAGCATTTT. It specifies CASSYPETGRRLGNQPQHF.

V gene TRBV6-5 combines with J gene TRBJ1-6, with D possibly TRBD1 on 6 matching bases. V was trimmed by 0 bases and J by 7 bases, leaving 13 bases between them. The CDR3 covers 16 residues. Germline values: CDR1 MNHEY, CDR2 SVGAGI. CDR3 in amino acids: CASSYSHTGMNSPLHF. CDR3 DNA: TGTGCCAGCAGTTACTCCCACACAGGGATGAATTCACCCCTCCACTTT.

The rearrangement uses TRBV6-5 and TRBJ2-7; D gene ambiguous. The V end was cut by 5 bases, the J end by 1 base, with 15 bases between. CDR3 length equals 15 residues. CDR1 is MNHEY, CDR2 SVGAGI, per germline. The CDR3 DNA sequence: TGTGCCAGCAGTCCACGGTCAGGTGGATCCTACGAGCAGTACTTC. Its protein is CASSPRSGGSYEQYF.